This T cell receptor beta chain was recorded in a study of T cell responses to AZD1222 COVID-19 vaccine. Study-level findings and limits: At baseline, seropositivity was found in only six or seven AZD1222 recipients. CD4 TCRs covered the whole spike, strongest at regions 160-218 and 743-854. Most donors were white British, females outnumbered males, and clonal diversity was possibly underestimated. With two AZD1222 doses given, Spike-specific TCR breadth and depth both rose.

Data came from immunoSEQ multiplex PCR; TCRdb stores just in-frame clones and leaves some out. The repertoire holds approximately 89,000 clones, with around nine tenths as singletons. As to this clone: The antigen remains unidentified.

CDR1 and CDR2 from the germline V gene are SGDLS and YYNGEE. V lost 2 bases and J 3 bases, leaving 3 bases between the germline ends. This CDR3 is built from 11 residues. The rearrangement links TRBV9 to TRBJ2-7; no clear D gene. The source is an adult in good health. The material was peripheral blood, obtained on day 0 of AZD1222 vaccination. The CDR3 DNA is TGTGCCAGCAGCGTTCACTACGAGCAGTACTTC. This encodes CASSVHYEQYF.